This T cell receptor (beta chain) stems from a study of shared T cell receptors in the human thymus. Assay used: immunoSEQ multiplex PCR; TCRdb lists only in-frame clones, some missing. This sample has 600,000 to 900,000 clones, with 80% to 90% found just once. Germline values: CDR1 SNHLY, CDR2 FYNNEI. This CDR3 contains 17 residues. The V end lost 2 bases, the J end lost 4 bases, and 20 bases lay between the germline ends. The same specimen was also included in a second study, on human thymus T cells. Turning to that study: Donation came from healthy Finnish infants having corrective surgery for congenital heart defects. Thymus pieces cut out during corrective heart surgery were the tissue that was used. Thymic and blood repertoires seemed to show skewed V and J gene use. A high degree of thymic repertoire overlap among unrelated individuals was reported in related research.

This TCR derives from a girl under three years old with a congenital heart defect. Sequencing input: thymocytes. V and J are TRBV2 and TRBJ1-1; D not resolved. This chain's CDR3 is CASSEFKNSRVGTEAFF. CDR3 sequence (DNA): TGTGCCAGCAGTGAATTTAAGAACAGTAGAGTTGGCACTGAAGCTTTCTTT. Full variable domain (outside the CDR3, taken from reference TRBV2 and TRBJ1-1): EPEVTQTPSHQVTQMGQEVILRCVPISNHLYFYWYRQILGQKVEFLVSFYNNEISEKSEIFDDQFSVERPDGSNFTLKIRSTKLEDSAMYFCASSEFKNSRVGTEAFFGQGTRLTVV.